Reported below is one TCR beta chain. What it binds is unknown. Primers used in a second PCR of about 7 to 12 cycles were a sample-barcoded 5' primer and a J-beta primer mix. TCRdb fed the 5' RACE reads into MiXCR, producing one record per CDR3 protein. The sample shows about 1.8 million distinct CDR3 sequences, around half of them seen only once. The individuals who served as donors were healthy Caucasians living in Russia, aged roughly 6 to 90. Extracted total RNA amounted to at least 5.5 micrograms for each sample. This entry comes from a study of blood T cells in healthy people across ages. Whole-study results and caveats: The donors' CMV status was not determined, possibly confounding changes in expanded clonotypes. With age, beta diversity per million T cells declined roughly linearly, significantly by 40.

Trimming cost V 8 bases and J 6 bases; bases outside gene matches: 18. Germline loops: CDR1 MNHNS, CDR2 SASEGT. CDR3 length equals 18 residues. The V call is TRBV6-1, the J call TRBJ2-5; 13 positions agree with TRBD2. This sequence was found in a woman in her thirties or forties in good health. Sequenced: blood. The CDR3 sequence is CASSTSGTSGVGRKTQYF. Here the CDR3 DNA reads TGTGCCAGCTCGACATCCGGGACTAGCGGGGTCGGTAGAAAGACCCAGTACTTC.